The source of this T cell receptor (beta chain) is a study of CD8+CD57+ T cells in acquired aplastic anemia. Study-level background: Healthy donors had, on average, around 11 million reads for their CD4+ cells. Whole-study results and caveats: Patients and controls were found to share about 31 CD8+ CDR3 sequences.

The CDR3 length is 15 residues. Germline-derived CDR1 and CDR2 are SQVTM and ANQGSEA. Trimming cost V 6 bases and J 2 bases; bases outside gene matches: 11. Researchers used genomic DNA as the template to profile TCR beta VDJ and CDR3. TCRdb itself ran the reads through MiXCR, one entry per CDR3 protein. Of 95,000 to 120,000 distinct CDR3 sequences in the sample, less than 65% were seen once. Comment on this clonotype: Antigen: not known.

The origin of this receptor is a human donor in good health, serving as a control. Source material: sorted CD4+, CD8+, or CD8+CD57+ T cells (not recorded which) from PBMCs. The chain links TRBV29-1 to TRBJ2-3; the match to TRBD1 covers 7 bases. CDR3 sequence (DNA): TGCAGCGTGACGGCCCGGGACAGTTACACAGATACGCAGTATTTT. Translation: CSVTARDSYTDTQYF.